The present T cell receptor (beta chain) was sequenced within a study of blood T cell repertoires in COVID-19. Overall study context: Whether acute or convalescent, the COVID-19 samples came from the United States, Italy and Spain.

This clone showed up just once. V lost 4 bases to trimming and J lost 1 base, with 16 bases between them. The CDR3 sequence is 16 residues long. CDR1 is MNHEY, CDR2 SMNVEV, per germline (reference sequence). Original analysis: Estimated nucleated cell counts came from reference gene primer amplification. Here immunoSEQ multiplex PCR was the method, and the copy in TCRdb shows in-frame clones only, minus some. That table furnishes V, J and clone size, whereas the DNA furnished D and trimming. In the table there are 69,000 or so clones, 90% of which are singletons. The chain couples TRBV27 to TRBJ1-1; D may be TRBD1 (6 bases). The source of this sequence is a man aged 45-60 years with acute or convalescent COVID-19. Sequences were obtained from peripheral blood. The CDR3 DNA reads TGTGCCAGCAGTTCCTCGACAGGTGCGGGGAACACTGAAGCTTTCTTT. The encoded protein is CASSSSTGAGNTEAFF.